What follows describes a single T cell receptor (beta chain). Its antigen remains unidentified. The entry originates in a study of shared clonotypes between healthy human individuals. Overall study: CD8 memory received one plate per donor, CD8 naive two, CD4 memory three and CD4 naive three.

Study-wide findings and caveats: The sharing of 4% to 5.5% of naive CD4 clonotypes was seen across several donors.

As processed by the authors: Owing to the provision of junction-only sequences devoid of quality scores by immunoSEQ, filtering differed. Data came from immunoSEQ multiplex PCR; TCRdb stores just in-frame clones and leaves some out. For V, J and clone size, that table is used; D and trimming come from the DNA. The table lists approximately 700,000 clones, around 73% of them singletons, with about 1.8% in the top ten. Partitioning of CD4+ cells yielded a CD45RA+ naive subset and a CD45RA-negative memory subset. Specimen: memory CD4+ T cells sorted from blood. The subset is: CD45RA-negative fraction. This receptor was taken from a woman in her 30s in good health.

CDR3 nucleotides: TGTGCCAGCTCACCACCAACAGGCTCCCAAGAGACCCAGTACTTC. Its translation: CASSPPTGSQETQYF. V gene TRBV18 combines with J gene TRBJ2-5, with a weak D call TRBD1 (5 bases). This CDR3 contains 15 residues. CDR1 is KGHSH, CDR2 LQKENI, per germline. The ends were cut back, 0 bases at V and 1 base at J, with 9 bases in the middle. Variable domain in full (rest from reference TRBV18 and TRBJ2-5): NAGVMQNPRHLVRRRGQEARLRCSPMKGHSHVYWYRQLPEEGLKFMVYLQKENIIDESGMPKERFSAEFPKEGPSILRIQQVVRGDSAAYFCASSPPTGSQETQYFGPGTRLLVL.